This passage covers 26 T cell receptor beta chains from one sample sequenced in a study of neurological immune-mediated disorders. TCRdb redid the calling of the 5' RACE reads with MiXCR, one entry per CDR3 protein. The table records under 45,000 distinct CDR3 sequences, more than 14% of them present only once. Sequenced: CD4+ T cells from blood. These receptors originate from a woman aged 60-75 years with HTLV-1-associated myelopathy (HAM/TSP).

This clonotype has a count of ten or more. The chain carries TRBV5-1 and TRBJ2-2; D call uncertain. The CDR3 consists of 13 residues. Looked up from germline, CDR1 is SGHRS and CDR2 is YFSETQ. V was shortened by 4 bases and J by 7 bases, with 11 bases between the two germline ends. DNA for the CDR3: TGCGCCAGCAGCCCCACAGAAATCGGGGAGCTGTTTTTT. Its protein is CASSPTEIGELFF.

This clonotype has ten or more counts. The chain is built from TRBV5-1 and TRBJ2-6; the D is unclear. The V and J ends lost 1 base and 0 bases respectively, with 11 bases between them. Germline CDR1 and CDR2: SGHRS and YFSETQ. This CDR3 region has 17 residues. The CDR3 sequence is CASSLLHGYSGANVLTF. The CDR3, as DNA: TGCGCCAGCAGCTTGCTTCACGGGTACTCTGGGGCCAACGTCCTGACTTTC.

This clonotype was seen more than once but under ten times. The chain uses TRBV29-1 and TRBJ2-7; 8 nucleotides match TRBD1. The germline CDR1 and CDR2 sequences are SQVTM and ANQGSEA. Germline trimming cut 7 bases from V and 2 bases from J; bases unmatched to any gene: 7. There are 13 residues in the CDR3. The CDR3 DNA is TGCAGCGCCACCGGGACAGGAGCCTACGAGCAGTACTTC. Translated, it gives CSATGTGAYEQYF.

In its sample, this clonotype was seen many times. The chain links TRBV5-1 to TRBJ2-3; TRBD2 agrees at 10 bases. Germline V gene lookup returns CDR1 SGHRS and CDR2 YFSETQ. The ends lost 7 bases at V and 2 bases at J; junction bases unmatched: 10. The CDR3 runs to 16 residues. CDR3 amino acids: CASLAGGSGNTDTQYF. The CDR3 DNA is TGCGCCAGCTTAGCGGGGGGATCTGGCAACACAGATACGCAGTATTTT. The full variable domain, its missing parts supplied by reference TRBV5-1 and TRBJ2-3, is KAGVTQTPRYLIKTRGQQVTLSCSPISGHRSVSWYQQTPGQGLQFLFEYFSETQRNKGNFPGRFSGRQFSNSRSEMNVSTLELGDSALYLCASLAGGSGNTDTQYFGPGTRLTVL.

This clonotype was seen repeatedly, ten times or more. V is TRBV5-1 and J is TRBJ2-1, with 9 bases that match TRBD2. CDR1 is SGHRS and CDR2 is YFSETQ in the germline V gene. The CDR3 totals 14 residues. V dropped 3 bases and J dropped 6; count of bases not matched to a gene: 4. The CDR3 coding sequence is TGCGCCAGCAGCTCAGAGGGACTAGCCAATGAGCAGTTCTTC. Amino acids: CASSSEGLANEQFF.

Worth noting for this clonotype: A much larger clone is a single base away; this may be a read error. The chain links TRBV5-1 to TRBJ1-1; 11 positions match TRBD1. This CDR3 comprises 15 residues. Unmatched junction bases numbered 5, after V lost 4 bases and J lost 3 bases. Germline V gene data show CDR1 as SGHRS and CDR2 as YFSETQ. The chain's CDR3 is CASSNGQGADTEAFF. CDR3 nucleotide sequence: TGCGCCAGCAGCAACGGACAGGGGGCGGACACTGAAGCTTTCTTT.

At least ten counts were recorded for this clonotype. J is TRBJ1-2 and V is TRBV5-1, with D possibly TRBD1 on 5 matching bases. V was shortened by 4 bases and J by 7 bases, with 14 bases between the two germline ends. CDR1 SGHRS and CDR2 YFSETQ come from the germline V gene. The CDR3 length is 13 residues. CDR3 sequence (DNA): TGCGCCAGCAGCATTGGAGGGACTCGTGGCTACACCTTC. Translation: CASSIGGTRGYTF.

This clonotype was observed many times. The V call is TRBV6-2 or TRBV6-3, the J call TRBJ2-1; D uncertain. This CDR3 has 12 residues. V lost 6 bases and J 9 bases, leaving 12 bases between the germline ends. The germline CDR1 and CDR2 sequences are MNHEY and SVGEGT. DNA of the CDR3: TGTGCCAGCAGATTTCTTGTCGGTGAGCAGTTCTTC. Translating gives CASRFLVGEQFF.

This clonotype has ten or more counts. V gene TRBV20-1 combines with J gene TRBJ1-1, with D possibly matching TRBD1 (6 bases). This CDR3 contains 13 residues. Trimming stripped 5 bases from V and 0 bases from J, with 10 bases between. Germline V gene sequence: CDR1 DFQATT, CDR2 SNEGSKA (reference sequence). The CDR3 reads CSALGGLNTEAFF. The CDR3 nucleotides read TGCAGTGCTCTTGGGGGCTTGAACACTGAAGCTTTCTTT.

In this sample, this clonotype turned up many times. The V and J genes are TRBV5-6 and TRBJ1-6; 7 bases match TRBD1. Losses at the gene ends were 5 bases for V and 7 bases for J; bases not matched to a gene: 6. This CDR3 contains 14 residues. The germline V gene has CDR1 SGHDT and CDR2 YYEEEE. This CDR3 reads CASSLTGSNSPLHF. CDR3 nucleotide sequence: TGTGCCAGCAGTTTGACAGGGAGCAATTCACCCCTCCACTTT.

This clonotype has ten or more counts. This sequence joins TRBV5-1 and TRBJ2-5, with a weak D call TRBD1 (5 bases). V was shortened by 4 bases and J by 0 bases, with 16 bases between the two germline ends. The CDR3 contains 16 residues. Germline CDR1 SGHRS, CDR2 YFSETQ. DNA of the CDR3: TGCGCCAGCAGCACCCAGGGCGAATATTACCAAGAGACCCAGTACTTC. Translated, it gives CASSTQGEYYQETQYF.

In its sample, this clonotype was seen many times. The chain uses TRBV18 and TRBJ1-2; D gene unclear. V lost 5 bases, J lost 2 bases, and 9 bases lay in between. This CDR3 spans 13 amino acids. Germline V gives CDR1 KGHSH, CDR2 LQKENI. The CDR3 protein is CASSEDGNYGYTF. In DNA, the CDR3 is TGTGCCAGCTCAGAGGACGGGAACTATGGCTACACCTTC. The full variable domain, rest sourced from reference TRBV18 and TRBJ1-2, is NAGVMQNPRHLVRRRGQEARLRCSPMKGHSHVYWYRQLPEEGLKFMVYLQKENIIDESGMPKERFSAEFPKEGPSILRIQQVVRGDSAAYFCASSEDGNYGYTFGSGTRLTVV.

The table lists this clonotype with many counts. This chain connects TRBV5-1 to TRBJ1-2; D possibly corresponds to TRBD1 (5 bases). In germline, CDR1 is SGHRS, CDR2 YFSETQ. The CDR3 has 14 amino acids. The V and J ends lost 4 bases and 5 bases respectively, with 15 bases between them. CDR3 bases: TGCGCCAGCAGCCTCTCAGGGCCACCGTATGGCTACACCTTC. Residues: CASSLSGPPYGYTF. Full variable domain (remainder filled in from reference TRBV5-1 and TRBJ1-2): KAGVTQTPRYLIKTRGQQVTLSCSPISGHRSVSWYQQTPGQGLQFLFEYFSETQRNKGNFPGRFSGRQFSNSRSEMNVSTLELGDSALYLCASSLSGPPYGYTFGSGTRLTVV.

This clonotype has at least ten counts. The chain couples TRBV12-3 or TRBV12-4 to TRBJ2-3; D call uncertain. Trimming took 6 bases from V and 3 from J, leaving 28 bases between them. This CDR3 has 19 residues. In DNA, the CDR3 is TGTGCCAGCAGCCGAAACCAGCCCGAACGGTATACACAGACAGATACGCAGTATTTT. The encoded protein is CASSRNQPERYTQTDTQYF.

There are many counts of this clonotype. This chain connects TRBV6-5 to TRBJ2-5, with D possibly being TRBD1 (6 bases). This CDR3 comprises 17 residues. The V and J ends lost 6 bases and 2 bases respectively, with 22 bases between them. CDR1 and CDR2 (germline): MNHEY, SVGAGI. The DNA for the CDR3 is TGTGCCAGCAGCCGGAGAAACAGGGTATTGGTTCAAGAGACCCAGTACTTC. This codes for CASSRRNRVLVQETQYF.

This clonotype was recorded at least ten times. The CDR3 bases are TGTGCCAGCAGCTTGGATTGGGGGACAGAAAACACTGAAGCTTTCTTT. Translating gives CASSLDWGTENTEAFF. This chain uses TRBV5-6 with TRBJ1-1, with TRBD1 matching over 7 bases. Looked up from germline, CDR1 is SGHDT and CDR2 is YYEEEE. J gave up 2 bases and V 0 bases, and 7 bases lay outside the gene matches. CDR3 size: 16 residues.

The J gene is TRBJ1-1, the V gene TRBV7-3; D unresolved. Germline assignment: CDR1 SGHTA and CDR2 FQGTGA. Deletions cut 0 bases from V and 3 bases from J, with 5 bases between. This CDR3 comprises 13 residues. The CDR3 DNA follows: TGTGCCAGCAGCTTAACGCAGGACACTGAAGCTTTCTTT. This sequence encodes CASSLTQDTEAFF.

The V call is TRBV6-1, the J call TRBJ2-7; D not resolved. This CDR3 region has 13 residues. Looked up from germline, CDR1 is MNHNS and CDR2 is SASEGT. V dropped 1 base and J dropped 3 bases, with 7 bases sitting between them. CDR3 residues: CASSEGGLYEQYF. DNA for the CDR3: TGTGCCAGCAGTGAAGGAGGTCTCTACGAGCAGTACTTC.

This clonotype came up many times. V is TRBV20-1 and J is TRBJ1-1; 7 bases agree with TRBD1. CDR3 length equals 16 residues. V lost 0 bases and J lost 5; bases outside the gene matches: 12. Germline CDR1 DFQATT, CDR2 SNEGSKA (reference sequence). The CDR3 protein is CSARDVEGALGTEAFF. CDR3 DNA: TGCAGTGCTAGAGATGTGGAGGGGGCATTGGGAACTGAAGCTTTCTTT.

This sequence joins TRBV7-2 and TRBJ1-1; D is undetermined. There are 14 residues in the CDR3. Deletions cut 8 bases from V and 1 base from J, with 14 bases between. In germline, CDR1 is SGHTA, CDR2 FQGNSA. The CDR3 coding sequence is TGTGCCAGCGCCAAGGCGCAGTCGAACACTGAAGCTTTCTTT. Protein product: CASAKAQSNTEAFF. Combining the CDR3 with reference TRBV7-2 and TRBJ1-1 gives the whole variable domain GAGVSQSPSNKVTEKGKDVELRCDPISGHTALYWYRQSLGQGLEFLIYFQGNSAPDKSGLPSDRFSAERTGGSVSTLTIQRTQQEDSAVYLCASAKAQSNTEAFFGQGTRLTVV.

Worth noting for this clonotype: An end of the junction differs from the germline gene, which may be a read error. The V and J genes are TRBV4-2 and TRBJ2-7, with unresolved D. The germline V gene encodes CDR1 LGHNA and CDR2 YNFKEQ. CDR3 length: 15 amino acids. The CDR3 loop reads CACSQDRQSIYEQYF. Here the CDR3 DNA reads TGTGCCTGCAGCCAAGATAGGCAGAGTATCTACGAGCAGTACTTC.

This clonotype came up many times. The chain joins TRBV6-5 to TRBJ1-4; D unresolved. Germline assignment: CDR1 MNHEY and CDR2 SVGAGI. The V and J ends lost 2 bases and 7 bases respectively, with 17 bases between them. The CDR3 consists of 16 residues. CDR3 loop: CASSYGLGSGFEKLFF. The CDR3 DNA is TGTGCCAGCAGTTACGGTTTAGGTTCGGGTTTTGAAAAACTGTTTTTT.

This clonotype came up many times. V and J are TRBV7-2 and TRBJ1-2; D is perhaps TRBD1 (5 bases). Germline V gene data show CDR1 as SGHTA and CDR2 as FQGNSA. Between the trimmed V and J ends, which lost 4 bases and 4 bases, there was a span of 25 bases. The CDR3 spans 18 residues. CDR3 DNA sequence: TGTGCCAGCAGCTCCCCACCGGCAGGGAGCGGGAAGGGCTATGGCTACACCTTC. Translated, it gives CASSSPPAGSGKGYGYTF.

This clonotype occurred many times. The chain employs TRBV4-1 and TRBJ2-7, with 9 positions matching TRBD2. The CDR3 loop spans 14 amino acids. Germline loops: CDR1 MGHRA, CDR2 YSYEKL. Trimming removed 4 bases from V and 7 bases from J; junction bases left unmatched: 8. The CDR3 reads CASSRGGLAGEQYF. In DNA form, the CDR3 reads TGCGCCAGCAGCCGTGGAGGGCTAGCGGGAGAGCAGTACTTC.

This clonotype was detected ten times or more. The V gene is TRBV7-2, the J gene TRBJ1-2; the match to TRBD1 covers 7 bases. CDR3 length: 14 amino acids. V was clipped by 5 bases and J by 4 bases; unmatched bases: 7. CDR1 is SGHTA and CDR2 is FQGNSA in the germline V gene. Written as DNA, the CDR3 is TGTGCCAGCAGCCGGACAGGCTTAGGCTATGGCTACACCTTC. Translating gives CASSRTGLGYGYTF.

The sample holds many counts of this clonotype. The J gene is TRBJ1-1, the V gene TRBV20-1; D is ambiguous. This CDR3 is built from 13 residues. V was cut by 1 base and J by 1 base, with 7 bases left in between. CDR1 and CDR2 from the germline V gene are DFQATT and SNEGSKA (reference sequence). CDR3 bases: TGCAGTGCTAGAGTCCACACGAACACTGAAGCTTTCTTT. Its translation is CSARVHTNTEAFF.